This T cell receptor (beta chain) was captured in a study of T-cell reconstitution after alpha-beta-depleted transplantation in children. Findings of the study overall: Recipient T cells and thymic progenitors that survived gave rise to the high TCRbeta diversity observed at day 60 in some patients.

This CDR3 spans 16 amino acids. Per germline, CDR1 ENHRY and CDR2 SYGVKD. With 6 bases clipped from V and 5 bases from J, the junction kept 11 bases outside the gene matches. The sample holds a few counts of this clonotype. Its specificity is not known. Unique molecular identifiers tagged the TCRbeta library. In TCRdb, the PCR reads were re-called with MiXCR into one record per CDR3 protein. The sample consists of 440,000 or so distinct CDR3 sequences, over 40% of them appearing once. This chain connects TRBV10-3 to TRBJ2-3, with 10 bases that match TRBD1. This receptor was taken from a girl aged 2 to 10 with aplastic anemia, due to receive a stem cell transplant. Specimen: PBMCs, collected before TCRalphabeta/CD19-depleted stem cell transplant. The CDR3 DNA follows: TGTGCCATCAGCAACCCGCCCGGGACAGGGGTAGATACGCAGTATTTT. It encodes CAISNPPGTGVDTQYF.